A single sample is the source of the 29 T cell receptor beta chains below, sequenced in a study of shared T cell receptors in the human thymus. This table comes from immunoSEQ multiplex PCR, and its TCRdb copy is limited to in-frame clones, with some not included. The table has more than 550,000 clones, approximately 85% seen once; the top ten hold roughly 0.01%. The same specimen was also included in a second study, on human thymus T cells.

Material: thymocytes. The source is a girl under three years old with a congenital heart defect.

The chain employs TRBV10-1 and TRBJ2-3, with TRBD1 identical over 7 bases. The CDR3 spans 14 residues. V dropped 4 bases and J dropped 6; count of bases not matched to a gene: 7. The germline V gene has CDR1 WNHNN and CDR2 SYGVQD (reference sequence). This chain's CDR3 is CASSGKGQQDTQYF. CDR3 coding DNA: TGCGCCAGCAGTGGCAAGGGACAGCAGGATACGCAGTATTTT.

This chain links TRBV19 with TRBJ2-7, with D possibly matching TRBD1 (6 bases). The germline V and J ends were trimmed by 3 bases and 9 bases, with 21 bases remaining between them. Germline CDR1 is LNHDA and CDR2 is SQIVND (reference sequence). This CDR3 has 15 amino acids. The CDR3 loop reads CASSIGQTELRGQYF. The CDR3 DNA sequence: TGTGCCAGTAGTATCGGACAGACAGAGTTACGCGGGCAGTACTTC.

The chain links TRBV11-2 to TRBJ2-5; TRBD2 matches 8 bases. V shed 4 bases and J 4 bases; nucleotides not matched to a gene: 14. This CDR3 comprises 17 residues. Germline CDR1 and CDR2: SGHAT and FQNNGV. The CDR3 sequence: CASSSGRLAGMGETQYF. The CDR3 DNA reads TGTGCCAGCAGCTCTGGACGGTTAGCGGGGATGGGAGAGACCCAGTACTTC.

V and J are TRBV7-2 and TRBJ1-2, with TRBD1 as a possible D gene (5 bases). The V gene lost 5 bases and the J gene lost 8 bases, with 12 bases spanning the gap. This CDR3 is 12 amino acids long. Germline CDR1 and CDR2: SGHTA and FQGNSA. As DNA, the CDR3 is TGTGCCAGCAGCAAACAAAACAGGGGCTACACCTTC. Its translation: CASSKQNRGYTF. The entire variable domain, with the rest obtained from reference TRBV7-2 and TRBJ1-2, is as follows: GAGVSQSPSNKVTEKGKDVELRCDPISGHTALYWYRQSLGQGLEFLIYFQGNSAPDKSGLPSDRFSAERTGGSVSTLTIQRTQQEDSAVYLCASSKQNRGYTFGSGTRLTVV.

The chain combines TRBV5-1 with TRBJ1-1; TRBD1 is a possible D gene (5 bases). The germline CDR1 and CDR2 sequences are SGHRS and YFSETQ. Trimming left V 4 bases short and J 0 bases short, with 16 bases between. The CDR3 is 16 amino acids. The CDR3 nucleotides read TGCGCCAGCAGCCCGGGGGTTGGCCAGATGAACACTGAAGCTTTCTTT. Translated, it gives CASSPGVGQMNTEAFF.

V gene TRBV7-9 combines with J gene TRBJ1-6; perhaps TRBD1 as D (5 bases). CDR1 and CDR2 (germline): SEHNR, FQNEAQ (reference sequence). V was shortened by 0 bases and J by 0 bases, with 12 bases between the two germline ends. The CDR3 is 18 residues long. This chain's CDR3 is CASSLAPGTSSYNSPLHF. In DNA form, the CDR3 reads TGTGCCAGCAGCTTAGCCCCCGGGACTAGCTCCTATAATTCACCCCTCCACTTT.

The V call is TRBV4-2, the J call TRBJ2-7, with D maybe TRBD2 (5 bases). With 2 bases removed from V and 13 bases from J, the gap between germline ends came to 21 bases. The CDR3 length is 14 residues. Germline CDR1 LGHNA, CDR2 YNFKEQ. The CDR3 sequence is CASSQREAVGIVYF. DNA for the CDR3: TGTGCCAGCAGCCAACGAGAAGCGGTGGGAATTGTCTACTTC.

The chain joins TRBV4-1 to TRBJ2-2; perhaps TRBD1 as D (6 bases). Germline V lookup: CDR1 MGHRA, CDR2 YSYEKL. This CDR3 comprises 16 residues. V lost 1 base, J lost 6 bases, and 15 bases lay in between. The CDR3 DNA is TGCGCCAGCAGCCAAGTTGGGCCGAAGGGGGCCGGGGAGCTGTTTTTT. Amino acids: CASSQVGPKGAGELFF.

The chain has TRBV4-3 and TRBJ1-1, with TRBD1 matching over 10 bases. V gave up 0 bases and J gave up 0 bases; unmatched junction bases: 4. Germline V gene sequence: CDR1 LGHNA, CDR2 YSLEER. The CDR3 totals 17 residues. The CDR3 sequence: CASSQDRDRGLNTEAFF. For the CDR3, the DNA is TGCGCCAGCAGCCAAGATCGGGACAGGGGCTTGAACACTGAAGCTTTCTTT.

The genes are TRBV2 and TRBJ2-3; D ambiguous. CDR1 SNHLY and CDR2 FYNNEI come from the germline V gene. V was pared by 3 bases and J by 6 bases, with 10 bases between. The CDR3 has 13 amino acids. The CDR3 region is CASSDVWADTQYF. CDR3 bases: TGTGCCAGCAGTGACGTGTGGGCGGATACGCAGTATTTT.

The V and J genes are TRBV19 and TRBJ1-2; D is ambiguous. Per the germline V gene, CDR1 is LNHDA and CDR2 is SQIVND (reference sequence). This CDR3 is built from 13 residues. The V gene lost 2 bases and the J gene lost 8 bases, with 12 bases spanning the gap. CDR3 region: CASSIHSLGGYTF. The CDR3 coding sequence is TGTGCCAGTAGTATACACAGTCTTGGAGGCTACACCTTC.

The chain uses TRBV4-1 and TRBJ1-2; TRBD1 matches 9 bases. In germline, CDR1 is MGHRA, CDR2 YSYEKL. The CDR3 runs to 15 residues. Unmatched junction bases numbered 6, after V lost 1 base and J lost 6 bases. The CDR3 DNA follows: TGCGCCAGCAGCCAAGCAGACAGGGGGTATAATGGCTACACCTTC. Translation gives CASSQADRGYNGYTF.

V gene TRBV7-8 combines with J gene TRBJ1-4; 8 bases are a match to TRBD1. V trimming: 2 bases; J trimming: 3 bases; junction bases outside the gene matches: 17. CDR3 size: 20 residues. The V gene's germline CDR1 is SGHVS and CDR2 FQNEAQ. This CDR3 is CASSLTYIVDRASPNEKLFF. The CDR3 coding sequence is TGTGCCAGCAGCTTAACCTATATCGTGGACAGGGCATCCCCTAATGAAAAACTGTTTTTT.

This clone has a handful of counts. The V call is TRBV6-5, the J call TRBJ1-1, with TRBD1 matching over 9 bases. The CDR3 length is 15 residues. From germline, CDR1 is MNHEY and CDR2 SVGAGI. V gave up 4 bases and J gave up 2 bases; unmatched junction bases: 5. The CDR3 nucleotides are TGTGCCAGCAGTTTCACGGACAGGGGAAACACTGAAGCTTTCTTT. Encoded protein: CASSFTDRGNTEAFF.

The chain employs TRBV4-2 and TRBJ1-3; D gene ambiguous. The CDR3 covers 16 residues. The germline V gene encodes CDR1 LGHNA and CDR2 YNFKEQ. Trimming shortened V by 2 bases and J by 0 bases, and 11 bases separated the two germline ends. CDR3 protein: CASSQYRGYSGNTIYF. In DNA, the CDR3 is TGTGCCAGCAGCCAATACCGGGGTTACTCTGGAAACACCATATATTTT.

This chain connects TRBV29-1 to TRBJ1-1, with D perhaps TRBD1 (5 bases). Germline V lookup: CDR1 SQVTM, CDR2 ANQGSEA. The V gene lost 7 bases and the J gene lost 4 bases, with 13 bases spanning the gap. This CDR3 comprises 12 residues. Here the CDR3 reads CSAEAGGTEAFF. DNA for the CDR3: TGCAGCGCTGAGGCGGGGGGCACTGAAGCTTTCTTT.

The rearrangement uses TRBV19 and TRBJ2-7; TRBD2 matches at 9 bases. Trimming removed 5 bases from V and 4 bases from J; junction bases left unmatched: 18. The CDR3 runs to 18 residues. Germline V CDR1 and CDR2: LNHDA, SQIVND (reference sequence). In DNA, the CDR3 is TGTGCCAGTAGTCCCGCACCGGGACTAGCCCGCCCGAGATACGAGCAGTACTTC. Its protein product is CASSPAPGLARPRYEQYF.

The V gene is TRBV6-1, the J gene TRBJ2-3; the match to TRBD2 covers 7 bases. The junction had 20 bases not matched to a gene; V was cut back by 2 bases and J by 3 bases. The CDR3 totals 20 residues. CDR1 MNHNS and CDR2 SASEGT come from the germline V gene. The CDR3 bases are TGTGCCAGCAGTGAACCGCCTTCGGGGGGAGCTAGCCAAGGGACAGATACGCAGTATTTT. Protein: CASSEPPSGGASQGTDTQYF.

The chain carries TRBV6-4 and TRBJ1-5; D is ambiguous. Germline assignment: CDR1 MRHNA and CDR2 SNTAGT. The V and J ends lost 6 bases and 9 bases respectively, with 9 bases between them. The CDR3 consists of 11 residues. The CDR3 sequence: CASSLGSPQHF. DNA for the CDR3: TGTGCCAGCAGCCTAGGTTCGCCCCAGCATTTT.

The chain carries TRBV6-5 and TRBJ1-5, with D possibly TRBD1 on 5 matching bases. Trimming took off 6 bases at V and 1 base at J, with 13 bases between the two ends. The V gene's germline CDR1 is MNHEY and CDR2 SVGAGI. The CDR3 totals 15 residues. The CDR3: CASRPTVLSNQPQHF. CDR3 coding DNA: TGTGCCAGCAGACCGACAGTCCTGAGCAATCAGCCCCAGCATTTT.

The chain has TRBV10-3 and TRBJ1-4; D unclear. Between the trimmed V and J ends, which lost 1 base and 0 bases, there was a span of 18 bases. From germline, CDR1 is ENHRY and CDR2 SYGVKD. The CDR3 consists of 19 residues. The CDR3 loop is CAISEYEVSSRSTNEKLFF. The CDR3 region has the DNA TGTGCCATCAGTGAGTACGAGGTAAGTTCGCGTTCAACTAATGAAAAACTGTTTTTT.

The chain employs TRBV29-1 and TRBJ1-5; 7 nucleotides match TRBD1. Germline V gives CDR1 SQVTM, CDR2 ANQGSEA. Unmatched junction bases numbered 6, after V lost 5 bases and J lost 2 bases. The CDR3 covers 14 residues. The CDR3 DNA sequence: TGCAGCGTTTCCCGGGACAGCGGCAATCAGCCCCAGCATTTT. Translating it yields CSVSRDSGNQPQHF.

The chain links TRBV4-2 to TRBJ2-3; 9 positions agree with TRBD2. Trimming removed 0 bases from V and 3 bases from J; junction bases left unmatched: 10. This CDR3 has 18 residues. Germline V gene lookup returns CDR1 LGHNA and CDR2 YNFKEQ. CDR3 region: CASSQDMSRGGRTDTQYF. Here the CDR3 DNA reads TGTGCCAGCAGCCAAGATATGTCGCGGGGGGGCCGGACAGATACGCAGTATTTT.

The rearrangement links TRBV2 to TRBJ2-4, with TRBD2 as a possible D gene (5 bases). Germline V gene lookup returns CDR1 SNHLY and CDR2 FYNNEI. Trimming cost V 7 bases and J 3 bases, with 7 bases left between them. This CDR3 is built from 12 residues. The CDR3 DNA follows: TGTGCCAGCACCGGGGTCAAAAACATTCAGTACTTC. Translating gives CASTGVKNIQYF. The full variable domain, its missing parts supplied by reference TRBV2 and TRBJ2-4, is EPEVTQTPSHQVTQMGQEVILRCVPISNHLYFYWYRQILGQKVEFLVSFYNNEISEKSEIFDDQFSVERPDGSNFTLKIRSTKLEDSAMYFCASTGVKNIQYFGAGTRLSVL.

A remark on this clone: In the same sample, other DNA sequences code for this CDR3. The V and J genes are TRBV20-1 and TRBJ2-5; D unclear. Germline V gives CDR1 DFQATT, CDR2 SNEGSKA (reference sequence). The CDR3 loop spans 10 amino acids. Trimming took 3 bases from V and 5 from J, leaving 4 bases between them. The CDR3 here is CSARRETQYF. CDR3 in DNA: TGCAGTGCTAGGCGGGAGACCCAGTACTTC.

A few counts support this clone. Other DNA variants within this sample encode the same CDR3. The rearrangement uses TRBV6-5 and TRBJ1-2; TRBD1 matches at 9 bases. Germline CDR1 and CDR2: MNHEY and SVGAGI. The CDR3 sequence is 14 residues long. V lost 2 bases to trimming and J lost 2 bases; unmatched junction nucleotides: 0. CDR3: CASSYGTGNYGYTF. In nucleotides, the CDR3 is TGTGCCAGCAGTTACGGGACAGGGAACTATGGCTACACCTTC.

V is TRBV5-4 and J is TRBJ1-1; TRBD1 matches at 8 bases. The CDR3 is 13 amino acids. V was pared by 5 bases and J by 4 bases, with 4 bases of the junction left unmatched. Germline-derived CDR1 and CDR2 are SGHNT and YYREEE (reference sequence). The CDR3 bases are TGTGCCAGCAGTAGACAGGGGACCACTGAAGCTTTCTTT. This codes for CASSRQGTTEAFF.

This chain uses TRBV2 with TRBJ1-2; 7 positions agree with TRBD1. The CDR3 covers 13 residues. Trimming removed 8 bases from V and 4 bases from J; junction bases left unmatched: 7. Germline V gene data show CDR1 as SNHLY and CDR2 as FYNNEI. The CDR3 coding sequence is TGTGCCAGCCTAAGGGGGCCAGGCTATGGCTACACCTTC. The encoded protein is CASLRGPGYGYTF.

This clone was counted a single time. CDR3 DNA: TGTGCCAGCAGCCAAGTGTCAGATAACTATGGCTACACCTTC. This sequence encodes CASSQVSDNYGYTF. The rearrangement links TRBV14 to TRBJ1-2; D call uncertain. V was cut by 1 base and J by 1 base, with 7 bases left in between. The germline V gene encodes CDR1 SGHDN and CDR2 FVKESK. The CDR3 is 14 amino acids.